What follows is one T cell receptor (beta chain) and its context. What it recognizes is unknown. The record originates from a study of shared clonotypes between healthy human individuals. Sequencing used immunoSEQ multiplex PCR; TCRdb keeps in-frame clones, though not all of them. The sample holds about 1.5 million clones, approximately 98% seen once. Study-wide findings and caveats: All-four-donor shared clonotypes had higher generation probabilities than non-shared clonotypes did. Sharing across four donors was highest in naive CD4 (around 5%) and lowest in memory CD8 (about 0.4%).

Germline CDR1 is SGHNT and CDR2 is YYREEE (reference sequence). Trimming cost V 0 bases and J 0 bases, with 13 bases left between them. This CDR3 comprises 17 residues. The clonotype originates from a man aged 25-45 years in good health. Sequenced input: naive CD4+ T cells sorted from blood. The subset: CD45RA+ positively selected. The chain links TRBV5-4 to TRBJ1-3, with D perhaps TRBD1 (6 bases). The CDR3 reads CASSLAQGLSSGNTIYF. Written as DNA, the CDR3 is TGTGCCAGCAGCTTGGCCCAGGGGCTAAGCTCTGGAAACACCATATATTTT.